One sample yielded the 18 T cell receptor beta chains listed below, sequenced in a study of shared clonotypes between healthy human individuals. The protocol was immunoSEQ multiplex PCR, while the TCRdb copy is restricted to in-frame clones and leaves out a portion. This sample has fewer than 130,000 clones, with about 72% found just once. The specimen sequenced was memory CD8+ T cells sorted from blood. As for subset: CD45RO+ cells pooled with CCR7-negative TemRA cells. The source of these receptors is a woman in her twenties or thirties in good health.

The chain combines TRBV20-1 with TRBJ2-1; D not certain. Germline-derived CDR1 and CDR2 are DFQATT and SNEGSKA (reference sequence). Trimming removed 0 bases at V and 8 bases at J, with 5 bases between. The CDR3 sequence is 11 residues long. CDR3 in amino acids: CSAREVDEQFF. The CDR3 DNA reads as TGCAGTGCTAGAGAGGTTGATGAGCAGTTCTTC.

This chain joins TRBV25-1 and TRBJ2-1, with D perhaps TRBD2 (6 bases). V lost 4 bases and J lost 4, with 14 bases in between. The CDR3 is 15 amino acids. Germline values: CDR1 MGHDK, CDR2 SYGVNS. The CDR3 sequence is CASSGPRDLYNEQFF. The CDR3 DNA sequence: TGTGCCAGCAGTGGACCACGGGACTTATACAATGAGCAGTTCTTC.

This chain connects TRBV7-2 to TRBJ2-5, with D maybe TRBD1 (6 bases). V dropped 3 bases and J dropped 2 bases, with 7 bases sitting between them. The CDR3 contains 13 residues. Per germline, CDR1 SGHTA and CDR2 FQGNSA. DNA for the CDR3: TGTGCCAGCAGCTTGCAGGGGCAAGAGACCCAGTACTTC. It translates to CASSLQGQETQYF.

In regard to this clone: One end of the junction varies from germline; a read error may be responsible. The rearrangement joins TRBV10-3 to TRBJ2-7, with 8 positions matching TRBD2. Per germline, CDR1 ENHRY and CDR2 SYGVKD. The CDR3 runs 16 residues. The CDR3, as DNA: TGTGCCAGCAGTGATTTACTAGCGGACAGCTCCTACGAGCAGTACTTC. Protein sequence: CASSDLLADSSYEQYF.

This clone showed up many times. Other DNA sequences within the sample encode an identical CDR3. The V gene is TRBV6-4, the J gene TRBJ2-3; 8 positions match TRBD2. Per germline, CDR1 MRHNA and CDR2 SNTAGT. V lost 5 bases to trimming and J lost 6 bases; unmatched junction nucleotides: 4. The CDR3 runs 13 residues. The CDR3 DNA sequence: TGTGCCAGCAGTAGCGGGAGTACGGATACGCAGTATTTT. This codes for CASSSGSTDTQYF.

This rearrangement joins TRBV6-5 to TRBJ1-2, with D unclear. The germline V gene encodes CDR1 MNHEY and CDR2 SVGAGI. The CDR3 sequence is 13 residues long. Trimming left V 2 bases short and J 0 bases short, with 4 bases between. The CDR3, as DNA: TGTGCCAGCAGTTACGGGGCTAACTATGGCTACACCTTC. This codes for CASSYGANYGYTF.

The J gene is TRBJ2-7, the V gene TRBV2, with D possibly being TRBD2 (5 bases). This CDR3 is built from 13 residues. The germline CDR1 and CDR2 sequences are SNHLY and FYNNEI. V was cut by 11 bases and J by 2 bases, with 16 bases left in between. CDR3 sequence (DNA): TGTGCCGTCAAGGGAGCAGGAACCTACGAGCAGTACTTC. Protein product: CAVKGAGTYEQYF.

This clone came up a few times. The gene calls are TRBV10-2 and TRBJ2-5; TRBD1 matches at 9 bases. V lost 7 bases to trimming and J lost 2 bases; unmatched junction nucleotides: 2. Germline V gene lookup returns CDR1 WSHSY and CDR2 SAAADI. The CDR3 contains 13 residues. CDR3 protein: CASTDRGQETQYF. The CDR3 DNA follows: TGCGCCAGCACGGACAGGGGACAAGAGACCCAGTACTTC.

V and J are TRBV5-1 and TRBJ2-3; 14 nucleotides match TRBD2. Germline-derived CDR1 and CDR2 are SGHRS and YFSETQ. The length of the CDR3 is 18 residues. V trimming: 0 bases; J trimming: 6 bases; junction bases outside the gene matches: 9. This CDR3 reads CASSLVSGLAGVADTQYF. The CDR3 coding sequence is TGCGCCAGCAGCTTGGTTTCGGGACTAGCGGGAGTAGCCGATACGCAGTATTTT.

The chain recombines TRBV7-9 with TRBJ2-7; possible D gene TRBD1, 6 bases. Germline-derived CDR1 and CDR2 are SEHNR and FQNEAQ (reference sequence). The CDR3 has 13 amino acids. Trimming shortened V by 7 bases and J by 6 bases, and 16 bases separated the two germline ends. The DNA for the CDR3 is TGTGCCAGCACCCAGGGAGAGGGGGTCGAGCAGTACTTC. Amino acid sequence: CASTQGEGVEQYF.

This clone was recorded once. The chain couples TRBV7-9 to TRBJ2-7; 9 bases match TRBD2. The CDR3 is 16 residues long. Looked up from germline, CDR1 is SEHNR and CDR2 is FQNEAQ (reference sequence). V lost 5 bases, J lost 3 bases, and 11 bases stayed unmatched. CDR3: CASSPNFGSGSYEQYF. Written as DNA, the CDR3 is TGTGCCAGCAGCCCAAACTTCGGTAGCGGGAGCTACGAGCAGTACTTC.

The chain joins TRBV11-2 to TRBJ2-1, with 16 bases lining up with TRBD2. Germline V CDR1 and CDR2: SGHAT, FQNNGV. The junction had 4 bases not matched to a gene; V was cut back by 4 bases and J by 7 bases. This CDR3 has 16 amino acids. CDR3 region: CASSSAGLAGGNEQFF. Written as DNA, the CDR3 is TGTGCCAGCAGCTCCGCGGGACTAGCGGGAGGGAATGAGCAGTTCTTC.

The chain carries TRBV15 and TRBJ2-5; 14 positions agree with TRBD2. The CDR3 totals 14 residues. J gave up 4 bases and V 9 bases, and 4 bases lay outside the gene matches. Germline lookup yields CDR1 LNHNV and CDR2 YYDKDF (reference sequence). DNA of the CDR3: TGTGCCACAACCGGGACTAGCGGGAGAGAGACCCAGTACTTC. It translates to CATTGTSGRETQYF.

The chain recombines TRBV10-2 with TRBJ2-7, with D perhaps TRBD1 (5 bases). V lost 6 bases and J lost 3, with 6 bases in between. Germline values: CDR1 WSHSY, CDR2 SAAADI. The CDR3 is made up of 11 amino acids. The CDR3 sequence is CASSQGYEQYF. The DNA of the CDR3 is TGCGCCAGCAGCCAGGGCTACGAGCAGTACTTC.

This sequence joins TRBV14 and TRBJ1-2; weak D call: TRBD1 (5 bases). This CDR3 is 14 amino acids long. Trimming left V 3 bases short and J 8 bases short, with 16 bases between. Germline loops: CDR1 SGHDN, CDR2 FVKESK. The CDR3 loop is CASSHRASQGGYTF. As DNA, the CDR3 is TGTGCCAGCAGCCACAGGGCAAGCCAGGGAGGCTACACCTTC.

The CDR3 loop is CASSLILSYEQYF. CDR3 in DNA: TGTGCCAGCAGCCTGATCCTAAGCTACGAGCAGTACTTC. The V and J genes are TRBV6-1 and TRBJ2-7; D gene unclear. V lost 6 bases, J lost 3 bases, and 12 bases lay in between. The CDR3 sequence is 13 residues long. Germline V gene lookup returns CDR1 MNHNS and CDR2 SASEGT.

J is TRBJ2-7 and V is TRBV6-5; TRBD1 or TRBD2 may be the D gene (5 bases each). Germline values: CDR1 MNHEY, CDR2 SVGAGI. The CDR3 length is 14 residues. The V end was cut by 5 bases, the J end by 3 bases, with 14 bases between. The CDR3 nucleotides are TGTGCCAGCAGTGGGGGACCGCAATTCTACGAGCAGTACTTC. Its translation is CASSGGPQFYEQYF.

This clone was detected ten times or more. V is TRBV7-3 and J is TRBJ2-1; the match to TRBD1 covers 8 bases. Germline V CDR1 and CDR2: SGHTA, FQGTGA. CDR3 size: 17 residues. The V gene end was trimmed by 4 bases and the J gene end by 7 bases; junction bases not matched to a gene: 15. In DNA, the CDR3 is TGTGCCAGCAGCTCCTCACCTTTTGGACAGGGCGCGAATGAGCAGTTCTTC. It encodes CASSSSPFGQGANEQFF.